This TCR beta chain is from a study of cytomegalovirus exposure and HLA in healthy donors. Background on the study: From donors who were HLA-typed, an early data release held about 89 million unique TCRs.

PCR amplification relied on 60 Vbeta primers (plus 13 Jbeta primers). This table comes from immunoSEQ multiplex PCR, and its TCRdb copy is limited to in-frame clones, with some not included. This table holds roughly 160,000 clones, 60% to 85% found once. This clone was seen a handful of times. The germline gives CDR1 SGHRS, CDR2 YFSETQ. The V gene end was trimmed by 5 bases and the J gene end by 5 bases; junction bases not matched to a gene: 5. The CDR3 is 14 residues long. This receptor was obtained from a woman between 45 and 60 years old in good health and CMV-seropositive. The source material was PBMCs. The rearrangement uses TRBV5-1 and TRBJ2-5, with 11 bases lining up with TRBD2. This CDR3 reads CASRATSGSETQYF. CDR3 DNA: TGCGCCAGCAGGGCAACTAGCGGGAGTGAGACCCAGTACTTC.